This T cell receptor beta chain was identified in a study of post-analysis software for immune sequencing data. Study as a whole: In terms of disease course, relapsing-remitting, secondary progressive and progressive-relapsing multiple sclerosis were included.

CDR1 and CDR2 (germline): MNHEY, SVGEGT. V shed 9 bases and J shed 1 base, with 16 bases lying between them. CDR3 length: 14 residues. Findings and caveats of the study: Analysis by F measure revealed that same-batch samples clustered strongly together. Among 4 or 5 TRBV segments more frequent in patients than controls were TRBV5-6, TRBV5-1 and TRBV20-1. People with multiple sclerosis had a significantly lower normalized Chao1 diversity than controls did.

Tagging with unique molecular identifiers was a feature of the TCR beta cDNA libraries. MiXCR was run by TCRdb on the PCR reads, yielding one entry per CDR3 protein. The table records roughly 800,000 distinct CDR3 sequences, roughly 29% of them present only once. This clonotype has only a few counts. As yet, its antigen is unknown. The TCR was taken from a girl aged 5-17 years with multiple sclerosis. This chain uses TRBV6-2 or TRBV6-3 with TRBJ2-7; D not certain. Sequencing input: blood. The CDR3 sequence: CASLPGGRSYEQYF. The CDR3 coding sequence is TGTGCCAGTCTGCCGGGCGGCAGATCCTACGAGCAGTACTTC.